The TCR beta chain under discussion was sequenced for a study of shared clonotypes between healthy human individuals. Findings and limits, study-wide: Naive subsets, compared against memory subsets, generally had larger estimated richness values. Sampling covered nothing but blood. Tissue TCR repertoires likely differ from those found in blood. Rarefaction curves obtained for sorted subsets showed sequencing incomplete despite large depth.

The authors loaded roughly 200 ng DNA, around 32,000 T cell genomes, into sorted-subset replicate PCRs. The protocol was immunoSEQ multiplex PCR, while the TCRdb copy is restricted to in-frame clones and leaves out a portion. The sample includes over a million clones, approximately 78% of them seen just once. On this clone: No antigen is known for it. A much larger clone is a single base away; this may be a read error.

V shed 6 bases, J shed 2 bases, and the junction held 4 bases outside the gene matches. Germline values: CDR1 MDHEN, CDR2 SYDVKM. The CDR3 extends over 14 amino acids. The clonotype was recovered from a man between 18 and 29 years old in good health. Some clones in this sample may be carry-over from other donors' samples. Sequencing used memory CD4+ T cells from PBMCs. Subset denoted: CD45RA-negative fraction. The gene calls are TRBV28 and TRBJ1-3; TRBD1 agrees at 7 bases. Here the CDR3 DNA reads TGTGCCAGCAGCTTGACAGGGACTGGAAACACCATATATTTT. Translation gives CASSLTGTGNTIYF. Looking up the rest from reference TRBV28 and TRBJ1-3 gives the full variable domain: DVKVTQSSRYLVKRTGEKVFLECVQDMDHENMFWYRQDPGLGLRLIYFSYDVKMKEKGDIPEGYSVSREKKERFSLILESASTNQTSMYLCASSLTGTGNTIYFGEGSWLTVV.